This T cell receptor beta chain is drawn from a study of T cells expressing NK-cell markers. Study background: All TCR beta repertoires analysed originated from sorted CD3+CD56+NKG2C+, CD3+CD56+NKG2C- and CD3+CD56-NKG2C+ T cells. HCMV serostatus: seven of eight sequenced donors positive, one negative.

On this clonotype itself: Its antigen is not known.

From the 5' RACE reads, TCRdb lists one entry per CDR3 protein and no DNA. This repertoire includes about 390,000 distinct CDR3 sequences. Points from the study as a whole: In several donors, dominant clonotypes made up about 28.3-65% of CD3+CD56-NKG2C+ cells. Among CD8+ T cells from five or six donors, dominant NKG2C+ clonotypes accounted for roughly 1.0-8%.

The CDR3 spans 14 residues. Germline CDR1 is SEHNR and CDR2 is FQNEAQ (reference sequence). Sequencing used blood T cells: a sorted CD56 or NKG2C T cell subset, CD4+ or CD8+ T cells, or bulk PBMC T cells (not recorded which). The TCR was taken from a woman aged 50 to 60 in good health. V is TRBV7-9 and J is TRBJ2-5; absent DNA, TCRdb's TRBD1 call cannot be checked. The CDR3 is CASSLGPKVETQYF.